This T cell receptor beta chain was sequenced for a study of blood T cell repertoires in COVID-19. Turning to the study itself: T cells, B-cell-depleted T cells, or PBMCs supplied cDNA or gDNA.

As processed by the authors: It was from reference gene primer amplification that nucleated cell counts were estimated. The table came from immunoSEQ multiplex PCR; TCRdb's copy has only in-frame clones and leaves some out. Clonal size and the V and J genes are those of that table, whereas D and trimming came from the DNA. The sample has 50,000 to 60,000 clones; roughly 80% are singletons. Trimming left V 3 bases short and J 7 bases short, with 7 bases between. CDR3 size: 11 residues. The receptor was derived from a human donor in a cohort sampled during active or convalescent COVID-19. The chain joins TRBV12-3 or TRBV12-4 to TRBJ2-7; no firm D call. Material for sequencing was peripheral blood. CDR3 in DNA: TGTGCCAGCAGTTTCGAGGAAGAGCAGTACTTC. As protein: CASSFEEEQYF.